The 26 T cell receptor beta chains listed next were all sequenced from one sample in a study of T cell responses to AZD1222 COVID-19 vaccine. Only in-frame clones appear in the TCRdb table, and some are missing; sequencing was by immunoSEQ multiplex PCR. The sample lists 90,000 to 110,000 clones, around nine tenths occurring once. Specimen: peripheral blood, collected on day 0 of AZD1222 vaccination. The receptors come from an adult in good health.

CDR3 amino acids: CASSPRTSGRNEQYF. CDR3 sequence (DNA): TGTGCCAGCAGTCCGCGGACTAGCGGGAGAAACGAGCAGTACTTC. V is TRBV6-5 and J is TRBJ2-7, with 13 bases matching TRBD2. CDR3 length equals 15 residues. The junction had 6 bases not matched to a gene; V was cut back by 5 bases and J by 5 bases. Germline CDR1 reads MNHEY; CDR2 reads SVGAGI.

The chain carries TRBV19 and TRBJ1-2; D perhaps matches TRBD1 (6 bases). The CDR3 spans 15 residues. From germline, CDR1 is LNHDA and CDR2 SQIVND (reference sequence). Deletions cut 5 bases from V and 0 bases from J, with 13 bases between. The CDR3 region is CASSFAGHPNYGYTF. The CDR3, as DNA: TGTGCCAGTAGTTTCGCGGGACACCCTAACTATGGCTACACCTTC.

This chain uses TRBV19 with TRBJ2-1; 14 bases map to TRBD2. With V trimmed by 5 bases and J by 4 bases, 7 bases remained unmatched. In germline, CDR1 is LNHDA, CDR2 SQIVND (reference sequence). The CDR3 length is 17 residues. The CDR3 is CASSLGLAGGLYNEQFF. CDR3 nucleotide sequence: TGTGCCAGTAGTCTTGGACTAGCGGGAGGTCTATACAATGAGCAGTTCTTC. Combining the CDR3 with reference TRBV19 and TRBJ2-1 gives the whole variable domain DGGITQSPKYLFRKEGQNVTLSCEQNLNHDAMYWYRQDPGQGLRLIYYSQIVNDFQKGDIAEGYSVSREKKESFPLTVTSAQKNPTAFYLCASSLGLAGGLYNEQFFGPGTRLTVL.

CDR3 nucleotide sequence: TGTGCCAGCAGCCAAGATCCCCGGACTCCAGCCGAATATTTT. This codes for CASSQDPRTPAEYF. The chain couples TRBV3-1 (or the pseudogene TRBV3-2) to TRBJ2-3; TRBD2 might be the D (5 bases). This CDR3 has 14 amino acids. Germline loops: CDR1 LGHDT, CDR2 YNNKEL (reference sequence). Trimming left V 0 bases short and J 15 bases short, with 19 bases between.

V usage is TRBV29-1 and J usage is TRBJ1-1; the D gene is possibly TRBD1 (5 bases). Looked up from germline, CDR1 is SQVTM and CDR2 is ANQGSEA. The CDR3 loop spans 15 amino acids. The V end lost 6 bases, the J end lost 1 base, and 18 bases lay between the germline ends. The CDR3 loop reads CSVQPGANGNTEAFF. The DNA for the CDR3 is TGCAGCGTCCAACCTGGGGCGAATGGGAACACTGAAGCTTTCTTT.

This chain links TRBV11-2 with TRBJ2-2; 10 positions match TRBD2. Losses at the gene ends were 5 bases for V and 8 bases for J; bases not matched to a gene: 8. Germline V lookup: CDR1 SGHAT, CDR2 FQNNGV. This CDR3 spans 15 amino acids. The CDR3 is CASSVGLAGVGELFF. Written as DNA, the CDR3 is TGTGCCAGCAGCGTAGGGCTAGCGGGAGTTGGGGAGCTGTTTTTT.

The CDR3, as DNA: TGTGCCAGCTCAGCGGACATCATGAACACTGAAGCTTTCTTT. It encodes CASSADIMNTEAFF. The chain has TRBV18 and TRBJ1-1; the D gene is possibly TRBD1 (5 bases). V was shortened by 5 bases and J by 0 bases, with 10 bases between the two germline ends. The CDR3 totals 14 residues. Germline loops: CDR1 KGHSH, CDR2 LQKENI. The whole variable domain, remainder taken from reference TRBV18 and TRBJ1-1, is NAGVMQNPRHLVRRRGQEARLRCSPMKGHSHVYWYRQLPEEGLKFMVYLQKENIIDESGMPKERFSAEFPKEGPSILRIQQVVRGDSAAYFCASSADIMNTEAFFGQGTRLTVV.

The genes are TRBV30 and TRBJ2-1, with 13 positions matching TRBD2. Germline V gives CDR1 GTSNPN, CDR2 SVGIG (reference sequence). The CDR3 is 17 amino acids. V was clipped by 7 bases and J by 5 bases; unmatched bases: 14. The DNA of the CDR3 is TGTGCCTTCCCACTTACCCGGACTAGCGGGAGTAACAATGAGCAGTTCTTC. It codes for CAFPLTRTSGSNNEQFF.

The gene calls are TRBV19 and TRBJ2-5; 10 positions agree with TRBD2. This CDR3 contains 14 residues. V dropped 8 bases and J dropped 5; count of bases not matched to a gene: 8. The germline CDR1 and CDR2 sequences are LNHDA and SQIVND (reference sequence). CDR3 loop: CASGPTSGRETQYF. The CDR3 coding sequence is TGTGCCAGTGGCCCGACTAGCGGGCGGGAGACCCAGTACTTC.

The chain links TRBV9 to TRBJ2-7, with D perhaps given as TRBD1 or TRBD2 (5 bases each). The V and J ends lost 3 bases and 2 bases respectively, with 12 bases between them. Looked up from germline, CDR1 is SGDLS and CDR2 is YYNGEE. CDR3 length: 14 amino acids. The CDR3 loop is CASSAGTEPYEQYF. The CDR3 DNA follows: TGTGCCAGCAGCGCCGGGACGGAGCCCTACGAGCAGTACTTC.

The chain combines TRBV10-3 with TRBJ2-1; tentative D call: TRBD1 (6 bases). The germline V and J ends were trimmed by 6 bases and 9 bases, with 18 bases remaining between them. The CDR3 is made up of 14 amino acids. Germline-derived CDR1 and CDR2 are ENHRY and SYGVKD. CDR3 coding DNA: TGTGCCATCAGGACGGACAGCCGGGTATTTGAGCAGTTCTTC. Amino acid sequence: CAIRTDSRVFEQFF.

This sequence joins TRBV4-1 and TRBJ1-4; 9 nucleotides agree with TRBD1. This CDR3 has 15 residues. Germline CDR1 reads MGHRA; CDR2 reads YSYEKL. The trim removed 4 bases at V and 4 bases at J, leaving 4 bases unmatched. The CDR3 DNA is TGCGCCAGCAGCCGGGACAGGGTCCTTAATGAAAAACTGTTTTTT. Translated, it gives CASSRDRVLNEKLFF.

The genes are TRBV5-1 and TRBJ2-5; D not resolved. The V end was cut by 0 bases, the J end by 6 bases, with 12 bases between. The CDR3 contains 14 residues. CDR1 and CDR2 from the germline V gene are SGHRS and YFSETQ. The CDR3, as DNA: TGCGCCAGCAGCTTGGCCTTGGGCCCGCAGACCCAGTACTTC. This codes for CASSLALGPQTQYF.

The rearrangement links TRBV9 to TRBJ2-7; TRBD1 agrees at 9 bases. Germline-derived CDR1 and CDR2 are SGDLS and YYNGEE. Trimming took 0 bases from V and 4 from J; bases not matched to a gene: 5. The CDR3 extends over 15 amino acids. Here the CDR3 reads CASSVGETGGYEQYF. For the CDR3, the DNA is TGTGCCAGCAGCGTAGGAGAGACAGGGGGGTACGAGCAGTACTTC.

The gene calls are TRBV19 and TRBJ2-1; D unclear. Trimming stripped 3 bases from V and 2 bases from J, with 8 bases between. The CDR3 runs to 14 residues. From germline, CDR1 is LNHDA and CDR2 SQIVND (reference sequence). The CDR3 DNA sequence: TGTGCCAGTAGTATGGGTAGGCCCTACAATGAGCAGTTCTTC. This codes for CASSMGRPYNEQFF.

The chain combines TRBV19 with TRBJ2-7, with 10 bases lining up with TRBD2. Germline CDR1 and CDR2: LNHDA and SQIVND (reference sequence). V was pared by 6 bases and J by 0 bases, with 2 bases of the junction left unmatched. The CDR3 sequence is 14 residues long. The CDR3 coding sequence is TGTGCCAGTAGACTAGCGGGAAGCTCCTACGAGCAGTACTTC. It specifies CASRLAGSSYEQYF.

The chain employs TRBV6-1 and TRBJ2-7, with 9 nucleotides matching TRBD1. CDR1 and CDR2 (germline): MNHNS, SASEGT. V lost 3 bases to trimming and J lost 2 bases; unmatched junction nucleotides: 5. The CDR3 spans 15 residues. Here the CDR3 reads CASSDRDRATYEQYF. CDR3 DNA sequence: TGTGCCAGCAGTGATCGGGACAGGGCCACCTACGAGCAGTACTTC.

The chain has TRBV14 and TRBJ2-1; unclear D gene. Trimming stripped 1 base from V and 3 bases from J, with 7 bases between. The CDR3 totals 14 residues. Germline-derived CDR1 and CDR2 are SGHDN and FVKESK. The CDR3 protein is CASSQVGRYNEQFF. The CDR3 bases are TGTGCCAGCAGCCAAGTGGGTCGCTACAATGAGCAGTTCTTC.

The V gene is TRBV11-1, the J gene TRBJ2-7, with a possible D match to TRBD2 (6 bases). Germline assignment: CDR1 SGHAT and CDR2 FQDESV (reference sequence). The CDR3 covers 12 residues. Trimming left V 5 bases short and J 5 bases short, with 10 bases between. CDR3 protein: CASSGEVHEQYF. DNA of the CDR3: TGTGCCAGCAGCGGGGAGGTCCACGAGCAGTACTTC.

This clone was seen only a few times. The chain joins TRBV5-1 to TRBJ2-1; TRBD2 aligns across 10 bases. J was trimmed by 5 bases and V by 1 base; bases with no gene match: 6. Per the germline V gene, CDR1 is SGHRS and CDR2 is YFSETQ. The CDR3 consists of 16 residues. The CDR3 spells CASSLTAGGRNNEQFF. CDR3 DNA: TGCGCCAGCAGCTTGACAGCGGGAGGGCGAAACAATGAGCAGTTCTTC.

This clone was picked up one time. The CDR3 coding sequence is TGTGCCAGCAGCTCCCCCCTAGCGGGAGTCGCAGATACGCAGTATTTT. Amino acid sequence: CASSSPLAGVADTQYF. The chain recombines TRBV7-3 with TRBJ2-3, with 10 bases aligning to TRBD2. The CDR3 extends over 16 amino acids. J gave up 4 bases and V 4 bases, and 8 bases lay outside the gene matches. Germline loops: CDR1 SGHTA, CDR2 FQGTGA.

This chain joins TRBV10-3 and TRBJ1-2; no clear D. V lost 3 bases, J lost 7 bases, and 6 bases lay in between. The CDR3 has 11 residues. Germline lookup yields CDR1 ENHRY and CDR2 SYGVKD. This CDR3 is CAISEGTGYTF. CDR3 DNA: TGTGCCATCAGTGAAGGTACTGGCTACACCTTC.

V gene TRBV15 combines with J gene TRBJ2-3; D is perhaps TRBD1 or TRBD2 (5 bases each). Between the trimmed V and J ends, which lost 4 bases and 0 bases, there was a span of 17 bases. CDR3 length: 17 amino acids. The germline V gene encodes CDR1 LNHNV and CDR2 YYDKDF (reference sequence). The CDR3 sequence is CATSKGWGVASTDTQYF. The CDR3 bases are TGTGCCACCAGCAAGGGGTGGGGAGTAGCGAGCACAGATACGCAGTATTTT.

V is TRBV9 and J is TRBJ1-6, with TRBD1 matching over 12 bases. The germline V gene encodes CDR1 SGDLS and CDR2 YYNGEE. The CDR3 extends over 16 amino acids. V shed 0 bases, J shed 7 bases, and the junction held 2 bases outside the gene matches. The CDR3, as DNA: TGTGCCAGCAGCGTAGAAGGGACAGGGGGCAATTCACCCCTCCACTTT. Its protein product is CASSVEGTGGNSPLHF.

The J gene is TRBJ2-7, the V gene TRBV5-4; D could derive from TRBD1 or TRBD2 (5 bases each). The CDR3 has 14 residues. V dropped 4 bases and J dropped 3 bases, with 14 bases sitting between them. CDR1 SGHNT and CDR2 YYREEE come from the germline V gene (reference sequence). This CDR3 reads CASSPGTDYYEQYF. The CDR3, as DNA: TGTGCCAGCAGCCCAGGGACGGATTACTACGAGCAGTACTTC.

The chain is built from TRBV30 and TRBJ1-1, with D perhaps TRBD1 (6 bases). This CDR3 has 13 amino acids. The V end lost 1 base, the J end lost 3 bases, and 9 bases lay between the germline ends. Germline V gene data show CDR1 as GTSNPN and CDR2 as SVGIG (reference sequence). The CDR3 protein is CAWSARGYTEAFF. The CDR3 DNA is TGTGCCTGGAGTGCCAGGGGATACACTGAAGCTTTCTTT.